The 24 T cell receptor beta chains in this list originate from one sample, sequenced in a study of blood T cell repertoires in COVID-19. Profiled with immunoSEQ multiplex PCR; TCRdb holds only in-frame clones, not every one. Among about 380,000 clones, roughly 87% were seen once, and the ten largest hold 2.5% to 3.5%. Sequenced: PBMCs or T cells enriched from blood (not recorded which). All receptors derive from a woman in her 30s who had recovered from COVID-19.

The chain employs TRBV28 and TRBJ1-2, with D tentatively TRBD1 (5 bases). The CDR3 sequence is 12 residues long. Germline loops: CDR1 MDHEN, CDR2 SYDVKM. Trimming stripped 6 bases from V and 6 bases from J, with 11 bases between. CDR3 nucleotides: TGTGCCAGCAGCCGGGGGGGGAATGGCTACACCTTC. It specifies CASSRGGNGYTF.

As for this clone: Germline and junction disagree at one end, which may indicate a read error. V and J are TRBV6-5 and TRBJ2-1; D perhaps matches TRBD2 (5 bases). The germline V gene encodes CDR1 MNHEY and CDR2 SVGAGI. The CDR3 is 14 amino acids. The CDR3 bases are TGTGCCAGCAGGCCCCAGGACTCCCACAATGAGCAGTTCTTC. This translates into CASRPQDSHNEQFF.

J is TRBJ2-7 and V is TRBV3-1 (or the pseudogene TRBV3-2); D gene uncertain. The V gene lost 1 base and the J gene lost 0 bases, with 7 bases spanning the gap. This CDR3 has 14 amino acids. Germline V gene data show CDR1 as LGHDT and CDR2 as YNNKEL (reference sequence). The CDR3, as DNA: TGTGCCAGCAGCCAAGTGGCCATCTCCTACGAGCAGTACTTC. Its translation: CASSQVAISYEQYF.

This chain uses TRBV19 with TRBJ1-2, with D possibly TRBD1 on 5 matching bases. Germline values: CDR1 LNHDA, CDR2 SQIVND (reference sequence). The CDR3 has 14 amino acids. V was clipped by 3 bases and J by 2 bases, with 10 bases between them. CDR3 sequence: CASSIGSGNYGYTF. The CDR3 nucleotides read TGTGCCAGTAGTATTGGCTCAGGGAACTATGGCTACACCTTC.

This chain connects TRBV7-9 to TRBJ2-7; the D is unclear. The CDR3 is 15 amino acids. In germline, CDR1 is SEHNR, CDR2 FQNEAQ (reference sequence). With 5 bases removed from V and 2 bases from J, the gap between germline ends came to 16 bases. CDR3 sequence (DNA): TGTGCCAGCAGCCTTCCCAAAGGCGGAGCCTACGAGCAGTACTTC. It codes for CASSLPKGGAYEQYF. The full variable domain, its missing parts supplied by reference TRBV7-9 and TRBJ2-7, is DTGVSQNPRHKITKRGQNVTFRCDPISEHNRLYWYRQTLGQGPEFLTYFQNEAQLEKSRLLSDRFSAERPKGSFSTLEIQRTEQGDSAMYLCASSLPKGGAYEQYFGPGTRLTVT.

The gene calls are TRBV5-4 and TRBJ2-4; D is possibly TRBD2 (5 bases). Germline lookup yields CDR1 SGHNT and CDR2 YYREEE (reference sequence). This CDR3 is built from 14 residues. V lost 4 bases, J lost 4 bases, and 12 bases lay in between. The CDR3 coding sequence is TGTGCCAGCAGCACGGACTCAACAAAAAACATTCAGTACTTC. Translating gives CASSTDSTKNIQYF.

This clone was observed a single time. The chain employs TRBV20-1 and TRBJ2-1; D is possibly TRBD2 (5 bases). This CDR3 has 15 residues. Germline V gives CDR1 DFQATT, CDR2 SNEGSKA (reference sequence). V lost 3 bases and J lost 3, with 15 bases in between. The CDR3 DNA follows: TGCAGTGCTAGTCCCCCCACCACTAGCTACAATGAGCAGTTCTTC. Residues: CSASPPTTSYNEQFF.

The chain combines TRBV10-3 with TRBJ1-5; TRBD1 aligns across 8 bases. The germline V gene encodes CDR1 ENHRY and CDR2 SYGVKD. This CDR3 region has 16 residues. Trimming at V came to 0 bases and at J to 2 bases, leaving 3 bases not matched to a gene. The CDR3: CAISESKGQGNQPQHF. The CDR3 DNA sequence: TGTGCCATCAGTGAGTCTAAGGGACAGGGCAATCAGCCCCAGCATTTT.

V usage is TRBV27 and J usage is TRBJ2-3, with 12 nucleotides matching TRBD2. Germline V gene lookup returns CDR1 MNHEY and CDR2 SMNVEV (reference sequence). This CDR3 region has 16 residues. The junction had 11 bases not matched to a gene; V was cut back by 6 bases and J by 7 bases. The CDR3 is CASRDAGLAGSNTQYF. CDR3 in DNA: TGTGCCAGCAGGGATGCCGGACTAGCGGGGTCGAATACGCAGTATTTT.

This chain uses TRBV24-1 with TRBJ2-6, with 7 bases that match TRBD1. The CDR3 is 15 residues long. V shed 9 bases, J shed 4 bases, and the junction held 8 bases outside the gene matches. Germline V gives CDR1 KGHDR, CDR2 SFDVKD. CDR3 in amino acids: CATPGTEEGANVLTF. CDR3 sequence (DNA): TGTGCCACCCCAGGGACAGAGGAAGGGGCCAACGTCCTGACTTTC.

The genes are TRBV9 and TRBJ2-1; no clear D gene. CDR1 and CDR2 (germline): SGDLS, YYNGEE. This CDR3 comprises 14 residues. V was clipped by 1 base and J by 1 base, with 6 bases between them. CDR3 loop: CASSVLSSYNEQFF. Written as DNA, the CDR3 is TGTGCCAGCAGCGTACTGAGTTCCTACAATGAGCAGTTCTTC.

V is TRBV5-6 and J is TRBJ2-7, with D possibly matching TRBD1 (5 bases). The CDR3 totals 14 residues. Looked up from germline, CDR1 is SGHDT and CDR2 is YYEEEE. Trimming stripped 4 bases from V and 1 base from J, with 12 bases between. The CDR3 region is CASSKGGQSYEQYF. DNA for the CDR3: TGTGCCAGCAGCAAGGGCGGACAATCCTACGAGCAGTACTTC.

This chain joins TRBV2 and TRBJ2-5; 8 bases fit TRBD2. The CDR3 runs 12 residues. Germline-derived CDR1 and CDR2 are SNHLY and FYNNEI. Trimming cost V 6 bases and J 8 bases; bases outside gene matches: 5. CDR3 DNA sequence: TGTGCCAGCAGGCCGGGACTAGTAACCCAGTACTTC. Translating gives CASRPGLVTQYF.

The rearrangement joins TRBV30 to TRBJ1-1; D is uncertain. The V gene's germline CDR1 is GTSNPN and CDR2 SVGIG (reference sequence). The CDR3 length is 13 residues. V was cut by 3 bases and J by 5 bases, with 13 bases left in between. CDR3 in amino acids: CAWSKVTGTEAFF. The CDR3 coding sequence is TGTGCCTGGAGCAAGGTAACGGGTACTGAAGCTTTCTTT.

The chain employs TRBV28 and TRBJ1-5; D remains ambiguous. The V end was cut by 6 bases, the J end by 11 bases, with 14 bases between. Germline CDR1 MDHEN, CDR2 SYDVKM. The CDR3 consists of 12 residues. CDR3: CASSQEGFSQHF. The CDR3 region has the DNA TGTGCCAGCAGCCAGGAGGGTTTTTCCCAGCATTTT.

The chain carries TRBV28 and TRBJ1-5, with TRBD1 matching over 10 bases. Germline CDR1 is MDHEN and CDR2 is SYDVKM. J was trimmed by 6 bases and V by 10 bases; bases with no gene match: 15. This CDR3 is 16 amino acids long. The CDR3 nucleotides are TGTGCCATTCTCCCCCCGGGACAGGGGCTAAGTCAGCCCCAGCATTTT. As protein: CAILPPGQGLSQPQHF.

The rearrangement uses TRBV15 and TRBJ2-6, with 7 bases fitting TRBD2. J lost 2 bases, V lost 1 base, and 5 bases had no gene match. Germline V gene data show CDR1 as LNHNV and CDR2 as YYDKDF (reference sequence). The CDR3 has 17 residues. CDR3 bases: TGTGCCACCAGCAGAGGAGGGGAGGGCACTGGGGCCAACGTCCTGACTTTC. Translating gives CATSRGGEGTGANVLTF.

This clone turned up a few times. The chain uses TRBV10-3 and TRBJ1-2; 9 bases are shared with TRBD1. The ends lost 6 bases at V and 2 bases at J; junction bases unmatched: 4. From germline, CDR1 is ENHRY and CDR2 SYGVKD. There are 14 residues in the CDR3. Here the CDR3 reads CAIRGDRANYGYTF. CDR3 nucleotide sequence: TGTGCCATCAGGGGGGACAGGGCAAACTATGGCTACACCTTC.

V is TRBV3-1 (or the pseudogene TRBV3-2) and J is TRBJ1-2, with 11 bases aligning to TRBD1. Germline trimming cut 0 bases from V and 7 bases from J; bases unmatched to any gene: 10. The CDR3 contains 17 residues. CDR1 LGHDT and CDR2 YNNKEL come from the germline V gene (reference sequence). The CDR3 region is CASSQDPGTGGRGGYTF. CDR3 nucleotide sequence: TGTGCCAGCAGCCAAGACCCCGGGACAGGGGGAAGGGGTGGCTACACCTTC.

The J gene is TRBJ1-1, the V gene TRBV5-1, with a tentative D call TRBD1 (6 bases). Per the germline V gene, CDR1 is SGHRS and CDR2 is YFSETQ. Trimming took 1 base from V and 5 from J, leaving 15 bases between them. This CDR3 is built from 15 residues. As DNA, the CDR3 is TGCGCCAGCAGCTTGACAGGGCCCCAGGGTACTGAAGCTTTCTTT. Its translation is CASSLTGPQGTEAFF.

This clone appeared a single time. The chain is built from TRBV27 and TRBJ1-1; D might be TRBD1 (5 bases). CDR1 is MNHEY and CDR2 is SMNVEV in the germline V gene (reference sequence). V dropped 1 base and J dropped 5 bases, with 23 bases sitting between them. This CDR3 comprises 18 residues. CDR3 nucleotide sequence: TGTGCCAGCAGTTTATATAAGCGAAGGAGGGGCCCCGGGACTGAAGCTTTCTTT. Translated, it gives CASSLYKRRRGPGTEAFF.

This chain joins TRBV27 and TRBJ1-4, with 8 positions matching TRBD1. The J segment lost 4 bases and the V segment lost 2 bases, leaving 6 bases of the junction unmatched. This CDR3 is 16 amino acids long. Germline CDR1 is MNHEY and CDR2 is SMNVEV (reference sequence). Here the CDR3 reads CASSLGTGAFNEKLFF. CDR3 DNA: TGTGCCAGCAGTTTAGGGACAGGCGCGTTTAATGAAAAACTGTTTTTT.

The chain is built from TRBV2 and TRBJ1-1, with TRBD1 matching over 11 bases. Per the germline V gene, CDR1 is SNHLY and CDR2 is FYNNEI. With V trimmed by 6 bases and J by 10 bases, 4 bases remained unmatched. The CDR3 has 12 residues. The CDR3 loop is CASRDRGLRAFF. CDR3 bases: TGTGCCAGCAGGGACAGGGGGCTTCGAGCTTTCTTT.

The table lists this clone with a count of one. CDR3 in amino acids: CASSIYNSNTEAFF. For the CDR3, the DNA is TGTGCCAGCTCTATATACAACAGCAACACTGAAGCTTTCTTT. The gene calls are TRBV18 and TRBJ1-1; D call uncertain. The V gene's germline CDR1 is KGHSH and CDR2 LQKENI. The CDR3 sequence is 14 residues long. V lost 6 bases, J lost 2 bases, and 13 bases lay in between.